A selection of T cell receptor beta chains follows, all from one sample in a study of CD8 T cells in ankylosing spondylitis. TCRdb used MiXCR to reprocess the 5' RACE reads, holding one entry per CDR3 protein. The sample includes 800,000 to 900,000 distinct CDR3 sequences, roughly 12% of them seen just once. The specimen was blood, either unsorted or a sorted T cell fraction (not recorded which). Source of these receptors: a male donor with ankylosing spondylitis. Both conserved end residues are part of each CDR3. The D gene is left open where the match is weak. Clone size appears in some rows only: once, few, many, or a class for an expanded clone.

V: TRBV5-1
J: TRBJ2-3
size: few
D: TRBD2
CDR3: CASSRRGAYTDTQYF
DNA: TGCGCCAGCAGCCGGCGGGGGGCCTACACAGATACGCAGTATTTT

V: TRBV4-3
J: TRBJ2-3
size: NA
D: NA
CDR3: CASSASRTDTQYF
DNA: TGCGCCAGCAGCGCGTCTAGGACAGATACGCAGTATTTT

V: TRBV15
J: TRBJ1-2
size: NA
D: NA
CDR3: CATSRVRGDGYIF
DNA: TGTGCCACCAGCAGAGTCCGGGGGGATGGCTACATCTTC

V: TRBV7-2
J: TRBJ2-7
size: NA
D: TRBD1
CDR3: CASSLGQVKTYEQYF
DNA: TGTGCCAGCAGCTTGGGACAGGTCAAGACATACGAGCAGTACTTC

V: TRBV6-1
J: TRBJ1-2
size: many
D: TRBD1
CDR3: CASSPTGGVGNYGYTF
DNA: TGTGCCAGCAGCCCGACAGGGGGTGTGGGTAACTATGGCTACACCTTC

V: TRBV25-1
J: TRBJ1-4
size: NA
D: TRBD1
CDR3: CASSGPTGGYEKLFF
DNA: TGTGCCAGCAGTGGACCGACAGGGGGTTATGAAAAACTGTTTTTT

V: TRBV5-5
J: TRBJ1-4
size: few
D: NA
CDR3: CASSFTGWNEKLFF
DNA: TGTGCCAGCAGCTTTACAGGGTGGAATGAAAAACTGTTTTTT

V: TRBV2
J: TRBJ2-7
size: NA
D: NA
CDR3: CASSLLEVSYEQYF
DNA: TGTGCCAGCAGCCTTCTAGAAGTCAGTTACGAGCAGTACTTC

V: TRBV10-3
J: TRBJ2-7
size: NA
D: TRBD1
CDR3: CAISPGTGIYEQYF
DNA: TGTGCCATCAGCCCCGGGACAGGGATCTACGAGCAGTACTTC

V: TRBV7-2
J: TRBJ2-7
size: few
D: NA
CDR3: CASSLVRRGEQYF
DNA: TGTGCCAGCAGCTTAGTCCGACGTGGCGAGCAGTACTTC

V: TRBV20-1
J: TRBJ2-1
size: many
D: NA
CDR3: CSAGSNRVNEQFF
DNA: TGCAGTGCTGGATCCAACAGGGTCAATGAGCAGTTCTTC

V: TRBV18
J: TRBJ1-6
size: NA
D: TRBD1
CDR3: CASSPDRDLYNSPLHF
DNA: TGTGCCAGCTCACCGGACAGGGACCTCTATAATTCACCCCTCCACTTT

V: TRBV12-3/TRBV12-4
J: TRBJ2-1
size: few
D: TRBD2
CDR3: CASSSLAGRVSEQFF
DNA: TGTGCCAGCAGTTCGTTGGCAGGGAGGGTGAGTGAGCAGTTCTTC

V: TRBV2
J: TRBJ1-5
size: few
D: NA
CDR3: CASSDGQRGQPQHF
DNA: TGTGCCAGCAGTGACGGGCAGAGGGGTCAGCCCCAGCATTTT

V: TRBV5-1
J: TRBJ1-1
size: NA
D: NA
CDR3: CASSFSGVGNTEAFF
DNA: TGCGCCAGCAGCTTTAGTGGGGTGGGGAACACTGAAGCTTTCTTT

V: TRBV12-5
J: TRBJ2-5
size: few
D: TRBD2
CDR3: CASGYSGSETQYF
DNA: TGTGCTAGTGGTTACAGCGGGAGTGAGACCCAGTACTTC

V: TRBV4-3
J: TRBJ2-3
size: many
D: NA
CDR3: CASSQDSGTQYF
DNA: TGCGCCAGCAGCCAAGATAGCGGTACGCAGTATTTT

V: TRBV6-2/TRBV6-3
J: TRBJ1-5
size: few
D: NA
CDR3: CASKDVWNQPQHF
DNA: TGTGCCAGCAAGGACGTCTGGAATCAGCCCCAGCATTTT

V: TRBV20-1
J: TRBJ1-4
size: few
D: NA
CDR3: CSARKAGAMEKLFF
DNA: TGCAGTGCTAGAAAGGCAGGGGCTATGGAAAAACTGTTTTTT

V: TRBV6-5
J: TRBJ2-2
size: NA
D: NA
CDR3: CASSYFSSNTGELFF
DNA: TGTGCCAGCAGTTACTTTAGCTCGAACACCGGGGAGCTGTTTTTT

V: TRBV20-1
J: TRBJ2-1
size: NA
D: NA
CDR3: CSARLGNEQFF
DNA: TGCAGTGCTAGGCTCGGTAATGAGCAGTTCTTC

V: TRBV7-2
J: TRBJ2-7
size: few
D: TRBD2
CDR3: CASQRDQSYEQYF
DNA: TGTGCCAGCCAGCGGGACCAGAGCTACGAGCAGTACTTC

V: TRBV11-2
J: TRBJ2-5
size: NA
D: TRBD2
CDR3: CASGVAGETQYF
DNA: TGTGCCTCCGGGGTAGCGGGGGAGACCCAGTACTTC

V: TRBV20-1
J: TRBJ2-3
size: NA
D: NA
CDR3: CSARASTGSTQYF
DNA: TGCAGTGCAAGGGCGTCCACGGGATCCACGCAGTATTTT

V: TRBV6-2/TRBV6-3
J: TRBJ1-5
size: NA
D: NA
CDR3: CASGQVEQPQHF
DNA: TGTGCCAGCGGACAAGTTGAACAGCCCCAGCATTTT

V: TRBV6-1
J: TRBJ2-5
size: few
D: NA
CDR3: CASSEETGRWLKDETQYF
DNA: TGTGCCAGCAGTGAGGAGACAGGGAGGTGGCTTAAGGATGAGACCCAGTACTTC

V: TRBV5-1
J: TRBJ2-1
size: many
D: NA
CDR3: CASSLDRLAEQFF
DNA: TGCGCCAGCAGCTTGGACAGGTTGGCTGAGCAGTTCTTC

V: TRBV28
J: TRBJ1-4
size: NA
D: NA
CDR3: CASSLLYPAQSTNEKLFF
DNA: TGTGCCAGCAGTCTCCTGTACCCGGCCCAGTCAACTAATGAAAAACTGTTTTTT

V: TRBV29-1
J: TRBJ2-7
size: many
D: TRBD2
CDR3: CSGLAGSSYEQYF
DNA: TGCAGCGGCCTAGCGGGGAGCTCCTACGAGCAGTACTTC

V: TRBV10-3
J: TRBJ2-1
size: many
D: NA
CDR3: CAISESLGSSYNEQFF
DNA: TGTGCCATCAGTGAGTCCCTGGGGAGCTCCTACAATGAGCAGTTCTTC

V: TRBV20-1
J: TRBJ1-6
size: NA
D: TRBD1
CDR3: CSAVNRGLSYNSPLHF
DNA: TGCAGTGCTGTCAACAGGGGGCTATCCTATAATTCACCCCTCCACTTT

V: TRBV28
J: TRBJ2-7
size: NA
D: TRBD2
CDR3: CASSLSGGGYSYEQYF
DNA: TGTGCCAGCAGTTTAAGCGGGGGGGGTTACTCCTACGAGCAGTACTTC

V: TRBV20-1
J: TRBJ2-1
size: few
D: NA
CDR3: CSARGTGVWGEQFF
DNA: TGCAGTGCTAGAGGAACGGGAGTGTGGGGTGAGCAGTTCTTC

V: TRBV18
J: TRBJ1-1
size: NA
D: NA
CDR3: CASSPRNRAGLNTEAFF
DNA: TGTGCCAGCTCACCACGAAATCGGGCAGGGTTGAACACTGAAGCTTTCTTT

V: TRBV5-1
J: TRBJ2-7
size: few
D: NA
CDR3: CASSWQGQSYEQYF
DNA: TGCGCCAGCAGTTGGCAGGGGCAATCCTACGAGCAGTACTTC

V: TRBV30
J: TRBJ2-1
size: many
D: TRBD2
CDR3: CAWRASGVYNEQFF
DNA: TGTGCCTGGAGGGCTAGCGGCGTCTACAATGAGCAGTTCTTC

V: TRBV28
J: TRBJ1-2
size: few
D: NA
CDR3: CASSSESFNYGYTF
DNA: TGTGCCAGCAGTTCTGAGTCTTTCAACTATGGCTACACCTTC

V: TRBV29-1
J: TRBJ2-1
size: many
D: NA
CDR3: CSVTPGTYNNEQFF
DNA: TGCAGCGTGACCCCCGGGACATACAACAATGAGCAGTTCTTC

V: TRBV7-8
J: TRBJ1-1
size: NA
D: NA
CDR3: CASSLEFGNTEAFF
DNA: TGTGCCAGCAGCTTAGAGTTTGGGAACACTGAAGCTTTCTTT

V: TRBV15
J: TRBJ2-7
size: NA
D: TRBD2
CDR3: CATSRGGLEMASEQYF
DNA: TGTGCCACCAGCAGAGGGGGACTAGAGATGGCTTCCGAGCAGTACTTC

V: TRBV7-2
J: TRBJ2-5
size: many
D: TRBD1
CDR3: CASSLQGTGRRETQYF
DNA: TGTGCCAGCAGCTTACAAGGGACAGGCCGACGGGAGACCCAGTACTTC

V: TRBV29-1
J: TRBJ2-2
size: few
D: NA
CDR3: CSVGQAGTGELFF
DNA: TGCAGCGTTGGACAGGCGGGCACCGGGGAGCTGTTTTTT